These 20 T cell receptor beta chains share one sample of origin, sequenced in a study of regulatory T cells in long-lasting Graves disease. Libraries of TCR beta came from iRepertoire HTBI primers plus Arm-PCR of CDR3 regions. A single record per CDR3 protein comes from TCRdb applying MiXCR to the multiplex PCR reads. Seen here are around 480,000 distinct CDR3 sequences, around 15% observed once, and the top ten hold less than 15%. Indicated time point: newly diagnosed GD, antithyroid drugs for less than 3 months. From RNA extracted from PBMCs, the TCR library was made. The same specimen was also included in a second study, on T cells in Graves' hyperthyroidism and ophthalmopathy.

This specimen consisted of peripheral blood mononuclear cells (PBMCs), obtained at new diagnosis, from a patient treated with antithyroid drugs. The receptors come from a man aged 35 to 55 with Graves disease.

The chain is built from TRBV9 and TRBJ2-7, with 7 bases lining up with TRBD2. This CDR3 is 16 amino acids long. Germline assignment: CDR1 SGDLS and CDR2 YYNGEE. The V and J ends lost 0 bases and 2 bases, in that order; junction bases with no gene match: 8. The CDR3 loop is CASSVDLAASPYEQYF. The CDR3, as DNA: TGTGCCAGCAGCGTAGACCTAGCGGCCTCTCCCTACGAGCAGTACTTC. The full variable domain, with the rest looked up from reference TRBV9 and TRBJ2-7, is DSGVTQTPKHLITATGQRVTLRCSPRSGDLSVYWYQQSLDQGLQFLIQYYNGEERAKGNILERFSAQQFPDLHSELNLSSLELGDSALYFCASSVDLAASPYEQYFGPGTRLTVT.

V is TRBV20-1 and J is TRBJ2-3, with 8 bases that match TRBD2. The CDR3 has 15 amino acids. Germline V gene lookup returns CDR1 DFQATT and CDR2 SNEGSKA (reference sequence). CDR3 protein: CSAREGGARTDTQYF. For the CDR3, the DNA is TGCAGCGCCCGGGAGGGAGGGGCGCGCACAGATACGCAGTATTTT.

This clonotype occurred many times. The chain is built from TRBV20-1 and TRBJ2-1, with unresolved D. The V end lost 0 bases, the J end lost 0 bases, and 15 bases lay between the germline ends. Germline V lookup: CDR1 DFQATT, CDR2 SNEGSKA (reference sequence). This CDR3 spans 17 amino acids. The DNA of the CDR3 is TGCAGTGCTAGAGATCACAACCTACCGAGCTCCTACAATGAGCAGTTCTTC. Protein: CSARDHNLPSSYNEQFF.

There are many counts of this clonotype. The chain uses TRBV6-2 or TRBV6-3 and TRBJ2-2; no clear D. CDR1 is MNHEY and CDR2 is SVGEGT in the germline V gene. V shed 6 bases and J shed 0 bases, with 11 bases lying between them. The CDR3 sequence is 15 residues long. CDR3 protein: CASREQIANTGELFF. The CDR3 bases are TGTGCCAGCAGGGAACAGATCGCGAACACCGGGGAGCTGTTTTTT.

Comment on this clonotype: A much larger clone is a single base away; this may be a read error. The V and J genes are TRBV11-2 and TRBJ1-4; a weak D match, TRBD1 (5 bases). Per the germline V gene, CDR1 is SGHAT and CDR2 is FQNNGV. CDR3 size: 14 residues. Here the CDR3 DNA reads TGTGTCAGCAGCATCCCGGGACGGCCGGAAAAACTGTTTTTT. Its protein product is CVSSIPGRPEKLFF.

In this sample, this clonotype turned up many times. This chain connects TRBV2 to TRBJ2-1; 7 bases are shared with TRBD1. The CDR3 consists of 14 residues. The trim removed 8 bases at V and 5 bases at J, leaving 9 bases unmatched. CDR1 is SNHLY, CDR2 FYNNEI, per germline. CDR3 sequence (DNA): TGTGCCAGCGACGGAAGGGGGCTCGACAATGAGCAGTTCTTC. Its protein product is CASDGRGLDNEQFF.

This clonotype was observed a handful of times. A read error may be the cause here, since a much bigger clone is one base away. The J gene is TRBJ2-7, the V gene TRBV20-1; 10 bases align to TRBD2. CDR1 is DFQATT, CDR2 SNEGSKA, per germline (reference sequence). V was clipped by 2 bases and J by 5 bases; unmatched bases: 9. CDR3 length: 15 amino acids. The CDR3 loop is CSARRASGRIDEQYF. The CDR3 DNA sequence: TGCAGTGCTAGAAGGGCTAGCGGGAGAATCGACGAGCAGTACTTC.

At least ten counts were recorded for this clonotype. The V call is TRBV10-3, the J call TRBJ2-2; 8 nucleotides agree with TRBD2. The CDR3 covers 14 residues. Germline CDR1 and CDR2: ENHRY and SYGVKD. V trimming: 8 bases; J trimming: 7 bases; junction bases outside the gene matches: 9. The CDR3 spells CAIEEGGRLGELFF. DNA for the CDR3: TGTGCCATCGAGGAAGGCGGGAGGCTCGGGGAGCTGTTTTTT.

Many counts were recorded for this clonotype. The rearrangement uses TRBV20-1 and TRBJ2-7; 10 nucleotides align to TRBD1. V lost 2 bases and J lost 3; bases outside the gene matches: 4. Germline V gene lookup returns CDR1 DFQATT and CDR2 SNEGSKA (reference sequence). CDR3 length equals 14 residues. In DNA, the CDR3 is TGCAGTGCTAGACTGGGGGACAGGGGCTACGAGCAGTACTTC. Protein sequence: CSARLGDRGYEQYF.

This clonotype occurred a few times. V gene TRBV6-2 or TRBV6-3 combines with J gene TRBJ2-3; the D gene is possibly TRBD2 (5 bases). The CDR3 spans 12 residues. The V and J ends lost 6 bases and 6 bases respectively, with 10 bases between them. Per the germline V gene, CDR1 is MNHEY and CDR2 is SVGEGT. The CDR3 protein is CASSHEGDTQYF. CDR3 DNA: TGTGCCAGCAGCCACGAGGGCGATACGCAGTATTTT.

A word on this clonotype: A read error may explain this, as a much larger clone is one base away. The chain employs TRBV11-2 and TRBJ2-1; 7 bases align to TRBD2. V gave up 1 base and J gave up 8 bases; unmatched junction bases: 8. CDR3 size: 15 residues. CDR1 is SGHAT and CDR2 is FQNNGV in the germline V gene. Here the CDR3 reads CASSLGLADSDEQFF. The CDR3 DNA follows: TGTGCCAGCAGCTTAGGGCTAGCGGACTCGGATGAGCAGTTCTTC.

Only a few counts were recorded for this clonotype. The CDR3, as DNA: TGTGCCAGCAGCTTTAGCGGGACTTACTACAATGAGCAGTTCTTC. Its protein product is CASSFSGTYYNEQFF. The chain employs TRBV7-8 and TRBJ2-1; TRBD2 agrees at 8 bases. The CDR3 totals 15 residues. Trimming cost V 3 bases and J 3 bases; bases outside gene matches: 4. Germline V gene lookup returns CDR1 SGHVS and CDR2 FQNEAQ.

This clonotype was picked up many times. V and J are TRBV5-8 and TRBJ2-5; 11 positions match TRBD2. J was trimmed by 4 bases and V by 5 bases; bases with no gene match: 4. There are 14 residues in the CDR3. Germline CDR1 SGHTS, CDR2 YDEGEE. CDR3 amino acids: CASSYLAGGETQYF. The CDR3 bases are TGTGCCAGCAGTTACCTAGCGGGAGGAGAGACCCAGTACTTC.

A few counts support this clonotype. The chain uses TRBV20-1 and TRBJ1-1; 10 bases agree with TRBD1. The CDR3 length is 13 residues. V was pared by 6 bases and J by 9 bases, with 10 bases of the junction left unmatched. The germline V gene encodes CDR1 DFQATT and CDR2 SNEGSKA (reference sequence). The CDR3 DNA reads TGCAGTGCCCGTCGGACAGGGGGAGATAAAGCTTTCTTT. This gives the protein CSARRTGGDKAFF.

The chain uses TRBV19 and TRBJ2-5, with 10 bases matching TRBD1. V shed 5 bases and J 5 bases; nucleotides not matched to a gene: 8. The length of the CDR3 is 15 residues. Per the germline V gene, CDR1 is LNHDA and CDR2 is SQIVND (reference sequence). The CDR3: CASSFQTGGMETQYF. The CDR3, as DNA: TGTGCCAGTAGTTTCCAGACAGGGGGCATGGAGACCCAGTACTTC.

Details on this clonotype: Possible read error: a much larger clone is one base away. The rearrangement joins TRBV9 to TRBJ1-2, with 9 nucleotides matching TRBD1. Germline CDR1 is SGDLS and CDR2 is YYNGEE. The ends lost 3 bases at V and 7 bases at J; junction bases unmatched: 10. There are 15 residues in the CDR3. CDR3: CASSATGTGSSGYTF. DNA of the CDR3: TGTGCCAGCAGCGCCACCGGGACAGGGAGCTCTGGCTACACCTTC.

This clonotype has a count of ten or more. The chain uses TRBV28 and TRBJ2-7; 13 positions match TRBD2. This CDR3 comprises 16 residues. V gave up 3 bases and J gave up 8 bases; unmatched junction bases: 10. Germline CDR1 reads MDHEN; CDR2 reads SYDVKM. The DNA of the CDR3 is TGTGCCAGCAGTTTTTCCCCGGGACTAGCGGGACCCCAGCAGTACTTC. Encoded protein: CASSFSPGLAGPQQYF.

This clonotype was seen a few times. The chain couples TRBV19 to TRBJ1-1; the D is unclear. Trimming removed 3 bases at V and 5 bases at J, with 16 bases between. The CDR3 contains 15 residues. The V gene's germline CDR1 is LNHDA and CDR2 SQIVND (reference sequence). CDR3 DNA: TGTGCCAGTAGTATCTCCCGGAGAAGAGGGACTGAAGCTTTCTTT. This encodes CASSISRRRGTEAFF. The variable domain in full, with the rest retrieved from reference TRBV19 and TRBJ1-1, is DGGITQSPKYLFRKEGQNVTLSCEQNLNHDAMYWYRQDPGQGLRLIYYSQIVNDFQKGDIAEGYSVSREKKESFPLTVTSAQKNPTAFYLCASSISRRRGTEAFFGQGTRLTVV.

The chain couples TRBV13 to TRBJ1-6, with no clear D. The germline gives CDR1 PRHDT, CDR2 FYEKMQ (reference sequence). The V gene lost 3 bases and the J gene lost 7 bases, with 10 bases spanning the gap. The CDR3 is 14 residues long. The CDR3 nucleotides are TGTGCCAGCAGCTTCATAGCCGGGAATTCACCCCTCCACTTT. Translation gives CASSFIAGNSPLHF.

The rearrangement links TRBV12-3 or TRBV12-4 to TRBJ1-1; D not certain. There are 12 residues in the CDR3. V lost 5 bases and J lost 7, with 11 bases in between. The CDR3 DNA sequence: TGTGCCAGCAGTCCCTACCTGGGTGAAGCTTTCTTT. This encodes CASSPYLGEAFF.